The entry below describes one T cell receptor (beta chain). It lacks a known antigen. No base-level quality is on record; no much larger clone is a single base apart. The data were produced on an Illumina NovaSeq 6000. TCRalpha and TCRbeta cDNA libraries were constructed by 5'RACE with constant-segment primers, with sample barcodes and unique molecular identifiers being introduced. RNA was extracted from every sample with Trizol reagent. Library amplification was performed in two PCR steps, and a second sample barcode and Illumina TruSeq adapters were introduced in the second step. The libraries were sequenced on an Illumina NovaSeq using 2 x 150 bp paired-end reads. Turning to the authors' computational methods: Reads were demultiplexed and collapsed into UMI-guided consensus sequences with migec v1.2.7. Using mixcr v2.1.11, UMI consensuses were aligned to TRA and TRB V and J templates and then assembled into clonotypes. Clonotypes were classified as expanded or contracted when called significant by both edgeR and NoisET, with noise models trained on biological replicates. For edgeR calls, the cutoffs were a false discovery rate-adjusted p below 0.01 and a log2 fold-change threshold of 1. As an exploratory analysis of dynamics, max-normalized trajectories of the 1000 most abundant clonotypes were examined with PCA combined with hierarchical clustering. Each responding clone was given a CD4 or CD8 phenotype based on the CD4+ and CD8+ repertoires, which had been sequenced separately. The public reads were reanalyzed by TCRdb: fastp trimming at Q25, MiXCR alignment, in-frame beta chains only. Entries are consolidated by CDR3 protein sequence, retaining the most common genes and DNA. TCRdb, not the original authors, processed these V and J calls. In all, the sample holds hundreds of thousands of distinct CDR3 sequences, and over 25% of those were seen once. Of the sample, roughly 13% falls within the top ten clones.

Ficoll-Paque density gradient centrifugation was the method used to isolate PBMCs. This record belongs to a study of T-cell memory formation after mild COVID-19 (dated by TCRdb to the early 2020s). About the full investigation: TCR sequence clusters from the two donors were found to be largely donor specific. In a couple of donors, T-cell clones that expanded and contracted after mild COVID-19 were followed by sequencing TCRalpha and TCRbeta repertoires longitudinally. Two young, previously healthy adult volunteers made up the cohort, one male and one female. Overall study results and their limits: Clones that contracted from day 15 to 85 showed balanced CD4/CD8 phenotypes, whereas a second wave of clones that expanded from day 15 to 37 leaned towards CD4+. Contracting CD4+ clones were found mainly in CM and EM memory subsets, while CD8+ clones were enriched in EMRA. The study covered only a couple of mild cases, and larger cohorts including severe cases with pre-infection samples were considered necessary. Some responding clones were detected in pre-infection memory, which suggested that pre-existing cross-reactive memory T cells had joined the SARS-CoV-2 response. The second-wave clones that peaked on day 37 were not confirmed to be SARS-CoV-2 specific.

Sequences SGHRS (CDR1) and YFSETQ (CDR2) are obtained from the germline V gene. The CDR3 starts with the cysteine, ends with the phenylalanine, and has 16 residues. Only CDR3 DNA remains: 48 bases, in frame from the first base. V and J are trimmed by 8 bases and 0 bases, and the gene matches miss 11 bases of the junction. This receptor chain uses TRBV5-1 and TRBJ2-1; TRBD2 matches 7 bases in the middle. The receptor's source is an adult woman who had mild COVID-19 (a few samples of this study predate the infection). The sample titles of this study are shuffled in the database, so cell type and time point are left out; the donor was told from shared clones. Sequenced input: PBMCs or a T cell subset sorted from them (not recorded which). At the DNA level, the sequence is TGCGCCAGGGGGGAGCGGGGCCTCCTCTCCTACAATGAGCAGTTCTTC. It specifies CARGERGLLSYNEQFF.